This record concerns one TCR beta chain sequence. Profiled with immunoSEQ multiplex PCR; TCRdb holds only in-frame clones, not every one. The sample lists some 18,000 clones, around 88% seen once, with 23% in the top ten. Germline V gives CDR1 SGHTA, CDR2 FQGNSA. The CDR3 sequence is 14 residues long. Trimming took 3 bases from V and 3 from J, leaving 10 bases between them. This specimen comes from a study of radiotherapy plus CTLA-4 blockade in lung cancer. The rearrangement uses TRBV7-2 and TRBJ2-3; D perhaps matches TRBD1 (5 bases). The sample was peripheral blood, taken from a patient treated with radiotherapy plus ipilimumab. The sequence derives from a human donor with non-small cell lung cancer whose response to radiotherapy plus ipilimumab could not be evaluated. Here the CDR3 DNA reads TGTGCCAGCAGCTTGAACAGGTTGACAGATACGCAGTATTTT. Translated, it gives CASSLNRLTDTQYF. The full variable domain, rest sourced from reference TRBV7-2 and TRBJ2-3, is GAGVSQSPSNKVTEKGKDVELRCDPISGHTALYWYRQSLGQGLEFLIYFQGNSAPDKSGLPSDRFSAERTGGSVSTLTIQRTQQEDSAVYLCASSLNRLTDTQYFGPGTRLTVL.